In this sample, the clone carrying this TCR beta chain turned up a few times. The antigen is undetermined. The data belong to a study of T-cell memory formation after mild COVID-19. About the study: TCR clusters were largely donor specific.

V lost 5 bases and J lost 3, with 10 bases in between. This CDR3 has 13 residues. TCRdb used MiXCR to reprocess the 5' RACE reads, holding one entry per CDR3 protein. The top ten clones hold about 12% of a sample with 400,000 to 550,000 distinct CDR3 sequences, about 23% of them seen once. General study results and limits: Mainly CM and EM harbored the contracting CD4+ clones; mainly EMRA harbored the CD8+ ones. Contracting clones from day 15 to 85 had balanced CD4/CD8; later expanders favoured CD4+.

Material: PBMCs or a T cell subset sorted from them (not recorded which). This TCR derives from an adult woman who had mild COVID-19 (a few samples of this study predate the infection). Cell type and time point are not known. The rearrangement uses TRBV12-3 or TRBV12-4 and TRBJ2-5; possibly TRBD1 for D (6 bases). CDR3 nucleotide sequence: TGTGCCAGCAGTCCGGACAGAAAAGAGACCCAGTACTTC. It yields the protein CASSPDRKETQYF.